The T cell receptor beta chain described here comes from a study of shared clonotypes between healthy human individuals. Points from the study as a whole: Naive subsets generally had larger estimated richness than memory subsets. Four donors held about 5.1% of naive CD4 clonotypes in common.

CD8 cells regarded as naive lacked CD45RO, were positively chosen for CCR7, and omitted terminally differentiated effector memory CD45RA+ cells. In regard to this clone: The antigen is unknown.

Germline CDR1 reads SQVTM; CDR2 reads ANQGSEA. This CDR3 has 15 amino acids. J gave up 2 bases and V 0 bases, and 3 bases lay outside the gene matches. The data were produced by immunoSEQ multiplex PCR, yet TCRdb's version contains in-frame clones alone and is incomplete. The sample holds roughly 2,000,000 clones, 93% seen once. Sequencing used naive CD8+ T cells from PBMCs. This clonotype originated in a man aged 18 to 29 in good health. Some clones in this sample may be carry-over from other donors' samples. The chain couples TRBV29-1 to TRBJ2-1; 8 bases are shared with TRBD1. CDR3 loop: CSVEDRDRPYNEQFF. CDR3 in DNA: TGCAGCGTTGAAGATCGGGACAGGCCCTACAATGAGCAGTTCTTC.